This T cell receptor beta chain comes out of a study of blood T cells in healthy people across ages. The second PCR ran about 6 to 12 cycles with a sample-barcoded 5' primer and J-beta primers. TCRdb recomputed calls from the 5' RACE reads with MiXCR, one row per CDR3 protein. The data contain about 1.5 million distinct CDR3 sequences, around 40% of them singletons. This CDR3 spans 16 amino acids. V was pared by 4 bases and J by 4 bases, with 6 bases of the junction left unmatched. Germline values: CDR1 SGHNT, CDR2 YYREEE (reference sequence). The source material was blood. The origin of this receptor is a young woman in good health. The chain uses TRBV5-4 and TRBJ2-1; 12 bases line up with TRBD2. The CDR3 nucleotides are TGTGCCAGCAGCAAAACACTAGCGGGGGGTTACAATGAGCAGTTCTTC. Its protein is CASSKTLAGGYNEQFF.